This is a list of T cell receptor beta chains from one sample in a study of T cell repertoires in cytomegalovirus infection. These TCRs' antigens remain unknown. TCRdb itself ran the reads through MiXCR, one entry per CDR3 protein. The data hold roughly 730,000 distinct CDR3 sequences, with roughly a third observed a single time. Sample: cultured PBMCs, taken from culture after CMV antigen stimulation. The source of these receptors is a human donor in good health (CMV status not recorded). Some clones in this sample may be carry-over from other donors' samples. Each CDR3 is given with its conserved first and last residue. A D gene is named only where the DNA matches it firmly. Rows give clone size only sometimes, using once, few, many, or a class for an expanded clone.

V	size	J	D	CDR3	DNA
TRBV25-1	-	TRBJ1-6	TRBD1	CASSDRDHNSPLHF	TGTGCCAGCTCCGACAGGGACCATAATTCACCCCTCCACTTT
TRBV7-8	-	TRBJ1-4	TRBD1	CASSLWDRDEKLFF	TGTGCCAGCAGCCTTTGGGACAGGGACGAAAAACTGTTTTTT
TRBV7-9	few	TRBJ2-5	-	CASSLGLQAKETQYF	TGTGCCAGCAGCTTAGGGCTCCAGGCAAAAGAGACCCAGTACTTC
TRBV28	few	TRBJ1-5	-	CPLGQRGQPQHF	TGTCCCCTAGGCCAACGAGGTCAGCCCCAGCATTTT
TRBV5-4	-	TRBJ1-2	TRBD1	CASSQGTGGTVYGYTF	TGTGCCAGCAGCCAGGGGACAGGGGGGACCGTCTATGGCTACACCTTC
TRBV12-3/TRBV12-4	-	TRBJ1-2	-	CASSPPVQARGYTF	TGTGCCAGCAGTCCGCCGGTCCAGGCGAGAGGCTACACCTTC
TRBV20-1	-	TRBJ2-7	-	CSARDTRTGRDEQYF	TGCAGTGCTAGAGATACTAGGACAGGGAGGGACGAGCAGTACTTC
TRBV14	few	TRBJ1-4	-	CASSQEGRWGRRREKLFF	TGTGCCAGCAGCCAAGAGGGACGGTGGGGACGGCGTAGAGAAAAACTGTTTTTT
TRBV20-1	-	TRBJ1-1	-	CSARGGRDTEAFF	TGCAGTGCTAGAGGGGGCAGGGACACTGAAGCTTTCTTT
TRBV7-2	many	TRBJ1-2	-	CASSQIAGEGYTF	TGTGCCAGCAGCCAAATCGCAGGGGAGGGCTACACCTTC
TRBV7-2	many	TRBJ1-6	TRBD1	CASRLTVDRNYNSPLHF	TGTGCCAGCAGATTAACCGTGGACAGGAATTATAATTCACCCCTCCACTTT
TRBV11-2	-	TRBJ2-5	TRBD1	CASSFGQGEGETQYF	TGTGCCAGCAGCTTCGGACAGGGGGAAGGGGAGACCCAGTACTTC
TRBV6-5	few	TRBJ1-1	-	CASSYEQATGDTEAFF	TGTGCCAGCAGTTATGAACAGGCCACGGGGGACACTGAAGCTTTCTTT
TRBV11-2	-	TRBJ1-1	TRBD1	CASSSQGQGTEAFF	TGTGCCAGCAGCTCGCAGGGACAGGGGACTGAAGCTTTCTTT
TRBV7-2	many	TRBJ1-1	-	CASSEGRGAFF	TGTGCCAGCAGCGAGGGAAGGGGAGCTTTCTTT
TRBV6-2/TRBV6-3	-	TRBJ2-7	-	CASSDGNNYEQYF	TGTGCCAGCAGTGACGGGAACAACTACGAGCAGTACTTC
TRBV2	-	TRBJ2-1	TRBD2	CASNPGGWRVLADGVDEQFF	TGTGCCAGCAATCCGGGGGGGTGGAGGGTACTAGCGGATGGGGTAGATGAGCAGTTCTTC
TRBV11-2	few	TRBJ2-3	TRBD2	CASSLMFGIAGGLTDTQYF	TGTGCCAGCAGCTTAATGTTTGGAATAGCGGGGGGCCTCACAGATACGCAGTATTTT
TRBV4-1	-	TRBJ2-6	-	CASSGSGTAVSGANVLTF	TGCGCCAGCAGCGGTTCCGGGACCGCCGTCTCTGGGGCCAACGTCCTGACTTTC
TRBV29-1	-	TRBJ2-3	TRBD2	CSARTSPAAYF	TGCAGCGCCCGGACTAGCCCGGCGGCGTATTTT
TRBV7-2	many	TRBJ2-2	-	CASRSGNTGELFF	TGTGCCAGCAGGAGCGGGAACACCGGGGAGCTGTTTTTT
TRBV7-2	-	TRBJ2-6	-	CASSLTLATYSGANVLTF	TGTGCCAGCAGCTTAACGTTGGCCACCTACTCTGGGGCCAACGTCCTGACTTTC
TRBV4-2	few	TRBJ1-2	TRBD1	CASSPRAGQGAHWGYTF	TGTGCCAGCAGCCCCCGGGCGGGACAGGGGGCACACTGGGGCTACACCTTC
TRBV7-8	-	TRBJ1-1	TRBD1	CASSFPGQGDTEAFF	TGTGCCAGCAGCTTTCCGGGACAGGGTGACACTGAAGCTTTCTTT
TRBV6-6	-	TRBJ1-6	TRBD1	CASRGTGGGSPLHF	TGTGCCAGCAGAGGGACAGGCGGAGGTTCACCCCTCCACTTT
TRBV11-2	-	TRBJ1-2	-	CASNLPGGGYTF	TGTGCCAGCAACTTGCCTGGAGGCGGCTACACCTTC
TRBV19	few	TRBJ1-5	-	CASSITDSHNQPQHF	TGTGCCAGTAGTATTACTGACAGCCACAATCAGCCCCAGCATTTT
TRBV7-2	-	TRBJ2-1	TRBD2	CASTRTSGRGAPYNEQFF	TGTGCCAGCACCCGGACTAGCGGGAGGGGGGCTCCCTACAATGAGCAGTTCTTC
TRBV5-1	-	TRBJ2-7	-	CASNLQQGAEQYF	TGCGCCAGCAATCTACAACAGGGAGCCGAGCAGTACTTC
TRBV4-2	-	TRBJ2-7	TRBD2	CASSQDGVGLAALEQYF	TGTGCCAGCAGCCAAGATGGGGTGGGACTAGCGGCACTCGAGCAGTACTTC
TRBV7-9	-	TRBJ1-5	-	CASSLDGVGNQPQHF	TGTGCCAGCAGCTTAGATGGGGTTGGCAATCAGCCCCAGCATTTT
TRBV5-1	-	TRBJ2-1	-	CASSLDTYFNEQFF	TGCGCCAGCAGCTTGGACACGTATTTCAATGAGCAGTTCTTC
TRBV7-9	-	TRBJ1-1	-	CASSFEGEMNTEAFF	TGTGCCAGCAGCTTCGAGGGGGAGATGAACACTGAAGCTTTCTTT
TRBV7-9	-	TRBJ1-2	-	CASSSSTVGDYGYTF	TGTGCCAGCAGCTCTAGCACAGTGGGGGACTATGGCTACACCTTC
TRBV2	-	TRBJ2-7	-	CASSEQGGSYEQYF	TGTGCCAGCAGTGAACAAGGGGGGAGCTACGAGCAGTACTTC
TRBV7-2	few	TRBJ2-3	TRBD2	CASSLDWTSSYTDTQYF	TGTGCCAGCAGCTTGGACTGGACTAGCAGCTACACAGATACGCAGTATTTT
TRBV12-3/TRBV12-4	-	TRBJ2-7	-	CASSPHPGGGPYEQYF	TGTGCCAGCAGTCCCCACCCGGGGGGCGGACCCTACGAGCAGTACTTC
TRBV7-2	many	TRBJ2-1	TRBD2	CASSLDRAAGRNEQFF	TGTGCCAGCAGCTTAGACCGGGCAGCGGGGAGGAATGAGCAGTTCTTC
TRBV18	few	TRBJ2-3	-	CASAPGVADTQYF	TGTGCCAGCGCTCCAGGGGTGGCAGATACGCAGTATTTT
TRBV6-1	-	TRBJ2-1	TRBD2	CASSELGGLAAYNEQFF	TGTGCCAGCAGTGAATTAGGTGGACTAGCGGCCTACAATGAGCAGTTCTTC
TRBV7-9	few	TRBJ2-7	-	CASSDRAVSYEQYF	TGTGCCAGCTCCGACCGGGCGGTTTCCTACGAGCAGTACTTC
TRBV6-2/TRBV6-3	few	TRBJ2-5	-	CASSHREETQYF	TGTGCCAGCAGTCACAGGGAAGAGACCCAGTACTTC
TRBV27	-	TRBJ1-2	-	CASSLSVSDYGYTF	TGTGCCAGCAGTTTATCGGTATCGGACTATGGCTACACCTTC